This T cell receptor (beta chain) is drawn from a study of CD8 T cells in Susac syndrome. Notes on the study in general: In Susac syndrome, CD8+ expansion was highest in TEMRA and active disease. The study conceded that its TCR sequencing and HLA analysis involved relatively few individuals. The authors found some 15 Susac-specific public clones in total CD8+ repertoires and a few in CD8+ TEMRA repertoires.

Details on this clonotype: Its antigen is undetermined.

An input of 0.5 to 1 ug of RNA was subjected to reverse transcription using random hexamers. Across 54 Vbeta and 13 Jbeta, TCR beta CDR3 was amplified with immunoSEQ multiplex PCR. MiXCR was run by TCRdb on the immunoSEQ multiplex PCR reads, yielding one entry per CDR3 protein. The data show 100,000 to 110,000 distinct CDR3 sequences, about 95% seen once. This sequence was found in a human donor with Susac syndrome. The sequenced material came from CD8+ T cells from PBMCs.

DNA of the CDR3: TGCGCCAGCAGCCAATGGGGGGGGGCGATAGATACGCAGTATTTT. This sequence encodes CASSQWGGAIDTQYF. The J gene is TRBJ2-3, the V gene TRBV4-1, with TRBD2 as a possible D gene (7 bases). From germline, CDR1 is MGHRA and CDR2 YSYEKL. This CDR3 comprises 15 residues. The V and J ends lost 2 bases and 5 bases respectively, with 14 bases between them.